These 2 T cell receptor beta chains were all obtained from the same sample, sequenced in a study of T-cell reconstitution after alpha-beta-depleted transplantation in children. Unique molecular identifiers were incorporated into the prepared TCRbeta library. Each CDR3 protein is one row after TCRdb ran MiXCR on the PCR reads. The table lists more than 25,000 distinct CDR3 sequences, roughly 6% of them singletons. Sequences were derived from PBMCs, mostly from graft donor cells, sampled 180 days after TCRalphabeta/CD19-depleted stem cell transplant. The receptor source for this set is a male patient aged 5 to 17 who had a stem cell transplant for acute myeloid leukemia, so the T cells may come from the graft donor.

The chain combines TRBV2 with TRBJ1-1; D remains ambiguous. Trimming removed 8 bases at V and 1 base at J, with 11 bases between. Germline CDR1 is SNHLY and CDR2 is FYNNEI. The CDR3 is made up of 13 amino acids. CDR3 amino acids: CASHGTANTEAFF. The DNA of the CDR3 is TGTGCCAGCCACGGAACAGCGAACACTGAAGCTTTCTTT.

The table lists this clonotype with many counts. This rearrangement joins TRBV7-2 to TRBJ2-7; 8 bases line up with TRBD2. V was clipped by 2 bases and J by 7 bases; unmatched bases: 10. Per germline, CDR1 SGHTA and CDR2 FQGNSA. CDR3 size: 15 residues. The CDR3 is CASSLRSSGIFEQYF. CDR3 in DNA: TGTGCCAGCAGCTTACGGAGTAGCGGGATCTTTGAGCAGTACTTC.